In its sample, the clone carrying this TCR beta chain was seen once. Its antigen is still unknown. The sample comes from a study of cytotoxic CD8 clonotypes in ibrutinib-treated CLL. Study results and limitations: Under therapy, public clonotypes either contracted or stayed stable, and they were uncommon. Clonality increased with ibrutinib response but returned toward baseline at progression. Starting clonality was above that of age-matched healthy donors and tracked circulating CD8+ T-cell counts.

The CDR3 contains 15 residues. The repertoire was sequenced with immunoSEQ multiplex PCR; TCRdb's copy has only in-frame clones and lacks some. The table records about 86,000 clones, approximately 86% of them present only once. This chain links TRBV21-1 with TRBJ1-3. TRBV21-1 is a pseudogene. This clonotype was sampled from a human donor with chronic lymphocytic leukemia. The starting material was PBMCs, obtained before ibrutinib treatment. CDR3: CASRTGSFSGNTIYF. The CDR3 DNA is TGTGCCAGCAGGACCGGGTCGTTCTCTGGAAACACCATATATTTT.